This T cell receptor (beta chain) was captured in a study of cytomegalovirus exposure and HLA in healthy donors. General observations from the study: Later on, a genetic analysis was performed. It linked a missense variant in DCLRE1C with V- and J-gene trimming of TCR beta.

This clone appeared once. What it binds is unknown. The PCR contained 60 Vbeta and 13 Jbeta primers. Clones were read by immunoSEQ multiplex PCR, and TCRdb kept only the in-frame ones, dropping some. The table has approximately 190,000 clones, roughly 87% seen once. The TCR originated in a boy aged 2-9 years in good health and CMV-seronegative. Sequencing was done on a sample of PBMCs.

CDR3 region: CASSLSTGGGYTF. DNA for the CDR3: TGTGCCAGCAGTTTATCGACAGGGGGAGGCTACACCTTC. The chain couples TRBV27 to TRBJ1-2, with 9 bases fitting TRBD1. Germline loops: CDR1 MNHEY, CDR2 SMNVEV (reference sequence). The CDR3 is 13 residues long. The trim removed 0 bases at V and 8 bases at J, leaving 1 base unmatched.